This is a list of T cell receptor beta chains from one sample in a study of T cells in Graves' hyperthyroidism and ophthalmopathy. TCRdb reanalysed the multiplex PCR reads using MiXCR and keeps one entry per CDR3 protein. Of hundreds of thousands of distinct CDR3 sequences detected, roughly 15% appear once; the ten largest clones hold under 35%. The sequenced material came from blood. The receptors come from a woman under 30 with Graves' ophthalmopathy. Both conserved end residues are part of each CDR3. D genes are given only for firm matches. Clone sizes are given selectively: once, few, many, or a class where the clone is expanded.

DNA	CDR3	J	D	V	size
TGCAGTGCTAGGAGCCGGGACCGCGCTATGAACACTGAAGCTTTCTTT	CSARSRDRAMNTEAFF	TRBJ1-1	.	TRBV20-1	many
TGTGCCAGCAGCTTAGAAAGCGGGAACACTGAAGCTTTCTTT	CASSLESGNTEAFF	TRBJ1-1	.	TRBV7-8	many
TGCGCCAGCAGCCATCGGTCTAGCGGGACTCTTCTGTGGAATGAGCAGTTCTTC	CASSHRSSGTLLWNEQFF	TRBJ2-1	TRBD2	TRBV4-1	few
TGCGCCAGCAGCCAAGGTGTTGCCATAAAATCCAATGGCTACACCTTC	CASSQGVAIKSNGYTF	TRBJ1-2	.	TRBV4-3	many
TGTGCCGGCAGCTTGGACAGAGACACCGGGGAGCTGTTTTTT	CAGSLDRDTGELFF	TRBJ2-2	.	TRBV13	.
TGTGCCAGCAGCTTCGCGACCCATGGAAACACCATATATTTT	CASSFATHGNTIYF	TRBJ1-3	.	TRBV7-9	many
TGTGCCAGCAGCTACGGACTAGCGGGAGGGAGGGGCCTTGAGAATGAGCAGTTCTTC	CASSYGLAGGRGLENEQFF	TRBJ2-1	TRBD2	TRBV27	many
TGCAGTGTTCCCGGACAGGTCTCCGACACCATATATTTT	CSVPGQVSDTIYF	TRBJ1-3	TRBD1	TRBV20-1	many
TGCAGTGCTAGAGACAGGTTGGGTTCACCCCTCCACTTT	CSARDRLGSPLHF	TRBJ1-6	.	TRBV20-1	.
TGCAGTGCTCCAACTAGCGGTCCTACGGGGCAGTACTTC	CSAPTSGPTGQYF	TRBJ2-7	TRBD2	TRBV20-1	many
TGTGCCAGCAGCTGGGGGGGGGTACACAGGGGGCTAGAGAAGATGAACACTGAAGCTTTCTTT	CASSWGGVHRGLEKMNTEAFF	TRBJ1-1	TRBD1	TRBV7-2	many
TGCAGCGTTGCAAGGGAAGGGGACACTGAAGCTTTCTTT	CSVAREGDTEAFF	TRBJ1-1	.	TRBV29-1	many
TGCAGTGCTGCCGGGACTAGCGGGAGGGCCACAGATACGCAGTATTTT	CSAAGTSGRATDTQYF	TRBJ2-3	TRBD2	TRBV20-1	.
TGTGCCAGCAGGCAGGGGTACCTGGCAACTAATGAAAAACTGTTTTTT	CASRQGYLATNEKLFF	TRBJ1-4	.	TRBV6-1	many
TGCGCCAGCAGCTTAGCTATGGACACTGAAGCTCTCTTC	CASSLAMDTEALF	TRBJ1-1	.	TRBV5-1	.
TGTGCCAGCAGTCCCGGACAGTACAATGAGCAGTTCTTC	CASSPGQYNEQFF	TRBJ2-1	.	TRBV6-1	many
TGTGCCAGCAGCTTTAAGGGCGCGGGGACAGATACGCAGTATTTT	CASSFKGAGTDTQYF	TRBJ2-3	.	TRBV5-4	.
TGTGCCAGCAGCCGCAGATTGAACACTGAAGCTTTCTTT	CASSRRLNTEAFF	TRBJ1-1	.	TRBV27	few
TGTGCCAGCAGCAGCGGACTAGCGGGAGTATCCTACTACGAGCAGTACTTC	CASSSGLAGVSYYEQYF	TRBJ2-7	TRBD2	TRBV7-8	many
TGTGCCAGCAGCGTAGCCCAGTACCAAGAGACCCAGTACTTC	CASSVAQYQETQYF	TRBJ2-5	.	TRBV9	many
TGTGCCAGCAGCCAAACCTCCCGAGAGACCCAGTACTTC	CASSQTSRETQYF	TRBJ2-5	.	TRBV14	many
TGTGCCAGCAGCTCGACAGGGGGCATGGGGGCTGAGCAGTTCTTC	CASSSTGGMGAEQFF	TRBJ2-1	TRBD1	TRBV11-3	many
TGTGCCAGCAGCTTATCCCCCCCACAAGGGCCGGGGGAGCAGTACTTC	CASSLSPPQGPGEQYF	TRBJ2-7	.	TRBV11-2	many
TGTGCCAGCAGTCCCTCTGGCGTCGGCACAGATACGCAGTATTTT	CASSPSGVGTDTQYF	TRBJ2-3	.	TRBV27	.
TGTGCCAGCAGCCCCGAGCGGGGAGGCACAGATACGCAGTATTTT	CASSPERGGTDTQYF	TRBJ2-3	TRBD2	TRBV9	.
TGTGCCAGCAGCGTAGCCCCCACCAGCTCTGGGGCCAACGTCCTGACTTTC	CASSVAPTSSGANVLTF	TRBJ2-6	.	TRBV9	many
TGTGCTAGCAGCTTAGGAGCCCTATTAGGAGAGACCCAGTACTTC	CASSLGALLGETQYF	TRBJ2-5	.	TRBV7-7	.
TGTGCCAGCAGCGGCCAGGGGGGGCATGAAGCTTTCTTT	CASSGQGGHEAFF	TRBJ1-1	TRBD1	TRBV7-9	many
TGCGCCAGCAGCCAAGCTAGGGATACAAGAAACACCGGGGAGCTGTTTTTT	CASSQARDTRNTGELFF	TRBJ2-2	.	TRBV4-1	few
TGTGCCAGCAGACTGGGGGGGGACGCGAACACCGGGGAGCTGTTTTTT	CASRLGGDANTGELFF	TRBJ2-2	TRBD2	TRBV2	many
TGCGCCAGCAGTCCTACACGGGCCTCCACTGAAAAACTGTTTTTT	CASSPTRASTEKLFF	TRBJ1-4	.	TRBV5-1	many
TGTGCCAGCTTAGGTCTGGGGGACAGGGCTCTTAACTATGGCTACACCTTC	CASLGLGDRALNYGYTF	TRBJ1-2	TRBD1	TRBV7-2	many
TGTGCCAGCAGCGTAGATAGCGGGGTAGTCTCCTACGAGCAGTACTTC	CASSVDSGVVSYEQYF	TRBJ2-7	TRBD2	TRBV9	many
TGCAGTGCTAGGGGAGGCCTAGCGGGATCCGGGGAGCTGTTTTTT	CSARGGLAGSGELFF	TRBJ2-2	TRBD2	TRBV20-1	.
TGTGCCAGCAGCTTGGCCAAAACTGAAGCTTTCTTT	CASSLAKTEAFF	TRBJ1-1	.	TRBV5-6	few
TGTGCCAGCAGTATTAGCGGGAGGGGGTACAATGAGCAGTTCTTC	CASSISGRGYNEQFF	TRBJ2-1	TRBD2	TRBV7-8	many
TGCAGTGCTAGGCCGGATTTTAGGGGGCGAGGCACCGGGGAGCTGTTTTTT	CSARPDFRGRGTGELFF	TRBJ2-2	TRBD1	TRBV20-1	many
TGTGCCAGCAGCTTGAGGCCTAGCGGGGGATCCTACGAGCAGTACTTC	CASSLRPSGGSYEQYF	TRBJ2-7	TRBD2	TRBV5-4	.
TGCAGTGCTTCGGTAGCGGGAGGGTTCACAGATACGCAGTATTTT	CSASVAGGFTDTQYF	TRBJ2-3	TRBD2	TRBV20-1	.
TGTGCCAGCAGGGGGGCAGGTAATTCACCCCTCCACTTT	CASRGAGNSPLHF	TRBJ1-6	.	TRBV12-3/TRBV12-4	many
TGCAGTGCCAAACAGAGGGAGGAGTCCTACGAGCAGTACTTC	CSAKQREESYEQYF	TRBJ2-7	.	TRBV20-1	many
TGTGCCAGCAGCCCCGGGTCGGTTAACTATGGCTACACCTTC	CASSPGSVNYGYTF	TRBJ1-2	.	TRBV28	many
TGTGCCAGCAGTGATTATTCCCGCCCCCTAGGGGACAATGAGCAGTTCTTC	CASSDYSRPLGDNEQFF	TRBJ2-1	.	TRBV2	many
TGTGCCAGTAGTGATCCAGGAAATAACCCTGAAGCTTTCTTT	CASSDPGNNPEAFF	TRBJ1-1	.	TRBV19	many
TGCAGTGCTAGTGTTCCCGGGAACACTGAAGCTTTCTTT	CSASVPGNTEAFF	TRBJ1-1	.	TRBV20-1	many
TGCAGTGCGGACCCGGGACAGACTAGGAATTCACCCCTCCACTTT	CSADPGQTRNSPLHF	TRBJ1-6	TRBD1	TRBV20-1	many
TGTGCCAGCAGTCCGCAAGGACAGGGCTTTCAGCCCCAGCATTTT	CASSPQGQGFQPQHF	TRBJ1-5	TRBD1	TRBV6-2/TRBV6-3	many
TGTGCCAGCAGCGGGAGTAGGTTTGTGGATGAGCAGTTCTTC	CASSGSRFVDEQFF	TRBJ2-1	.	TRBV11-3	.
TGTGCCAGCCGCCCCGGGCTTAACATGAACACTGAAGCTTTCTTT	CASRPGLNMNTEAFF	TRBJ1-1	.	TRBV12-3/TRBV12-4	many
TGTGCCAGTAACCTGCAGGGCCCCGGGGAGCTGTTTTTT	CASNLQGPGELFF	TRBJ2-2	.	TRBV19	.
TGTGCCACCAGTGATTCCCCAGGACTAGCGGGAGGGGTCGGGGAGCTGTTTTTT	CATSDSPGLAGGVGELFF	TRBJ2-2	TRBD2	TRBV24-1	few
TGCGCCAGCAGCCTGAGCATAACGACTAGCGGGCGAGACAATGAGCAGTCCTTC	CASSLSITTSGRDNEQSF	TRBJ2-1	TRBD2	TRBV5-1	.
TGCAGTGCTAGAGACTCTATCCAGGGGGGGAAAGGCTACACCTTC	CSARDSIQGGKGYTF	TRBJ1-2	TRBD1	TRBV20-1	many
TGTGCCAGCAGCTTTGGGGAGGGGTATTTGGAAAAACTGTTTTTT	CASSFGEGYLEKLFF	TRBJ1-4	.	TRBV5-6	.
TGTGCCAGCGGAGTGCAGTACGAGCTATATGGCTACACCTTC	CASGVQYELYGYTF	TRBJ1-2	.	TRBV6-2/TRBV6-3	many
TGTGCCAGCAGTTCAATTAGGGGGCGCGGAGAGCAGTACTTC	CASSSIRGRGEQYF	TRBJ2-7	TRBD1	TRBV2	.
TGTGCCAGCAGTAACGACAGGGGGCGCCTTGTTGGCTACACCTTC	CASSNDRGRLVGYTF	TRBJ1-2	TRBD1	TRBV28	.